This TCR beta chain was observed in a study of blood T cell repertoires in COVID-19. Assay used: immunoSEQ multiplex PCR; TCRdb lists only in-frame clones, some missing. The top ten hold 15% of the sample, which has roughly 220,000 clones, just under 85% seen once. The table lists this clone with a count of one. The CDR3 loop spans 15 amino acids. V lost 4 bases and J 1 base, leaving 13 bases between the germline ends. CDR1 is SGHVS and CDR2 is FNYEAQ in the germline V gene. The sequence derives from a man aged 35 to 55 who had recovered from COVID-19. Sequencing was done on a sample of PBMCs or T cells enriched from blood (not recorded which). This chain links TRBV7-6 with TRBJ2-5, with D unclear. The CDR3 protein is CASSSARQSQETQYF. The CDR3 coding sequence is TGTGCCAGCAGCTCAGCCCGACAAAGCCAAGAGACCCAGTACTTC.